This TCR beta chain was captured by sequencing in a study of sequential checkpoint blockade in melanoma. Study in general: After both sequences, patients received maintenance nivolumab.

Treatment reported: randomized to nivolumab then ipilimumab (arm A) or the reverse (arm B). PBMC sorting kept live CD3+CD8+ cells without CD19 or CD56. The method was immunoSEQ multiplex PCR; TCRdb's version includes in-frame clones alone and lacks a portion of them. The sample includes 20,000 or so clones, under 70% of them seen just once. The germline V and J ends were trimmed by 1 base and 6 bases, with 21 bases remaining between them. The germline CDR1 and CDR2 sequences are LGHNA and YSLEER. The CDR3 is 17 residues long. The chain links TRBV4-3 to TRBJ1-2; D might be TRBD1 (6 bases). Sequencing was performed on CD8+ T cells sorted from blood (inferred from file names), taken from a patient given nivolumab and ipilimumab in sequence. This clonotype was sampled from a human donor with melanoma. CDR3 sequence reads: CASSQGAGLGAQDGYTF. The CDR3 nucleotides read TGCGCCAGCAGCCAAGGGGCAGGGTTGGGGGCGCAGGATGGCTACACCTTC.